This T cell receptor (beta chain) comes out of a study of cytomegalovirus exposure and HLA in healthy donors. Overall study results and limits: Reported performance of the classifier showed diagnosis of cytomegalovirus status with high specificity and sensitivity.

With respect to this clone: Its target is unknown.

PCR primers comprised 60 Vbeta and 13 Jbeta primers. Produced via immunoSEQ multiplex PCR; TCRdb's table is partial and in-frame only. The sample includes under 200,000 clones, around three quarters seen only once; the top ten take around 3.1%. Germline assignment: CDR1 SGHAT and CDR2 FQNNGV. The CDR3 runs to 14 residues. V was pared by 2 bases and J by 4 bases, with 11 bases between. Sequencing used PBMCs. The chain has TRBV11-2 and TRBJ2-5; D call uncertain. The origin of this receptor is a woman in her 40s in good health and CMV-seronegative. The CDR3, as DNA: TGTGCCAGCAGCTTAAGAGGTGACGGAGAGACCCAGTACTTC. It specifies CASSLRGDGETQYF.